This TCR beta chain originates from a study of OX40 agonist ivuxolimab in advanced cancers. For the study at large: Subjects had a mean age of roughly 57 years, with a range of about 23 to 85; roughly 80% were male. Prior checkpoint blockade (anti-PD-1, anti-PD-L1 or anti-CTLA-4) was permitted; 35% to 50% had it.

Notes on the study in general: CD8+ T cells (on average) carried more expanded clones than CD4+ T cells.

Concerning this clone: The antigen remains undetermined.

Sequencing used immunoSEQ multiplex PCR; TCRdb keeps in-frame clones, though not all of them. The sample yields fewer than 90,000 clones, 86% seen once. Drawing of blood for sampling happened at baseline, at cycle 4 day 1, and at cycle 7 day 1. Germline V lookup: CDR1 SGHNT, CDR2 YYREEE (reference sequence). V lost 3 bases and J lost 0; bases outside the gene matches: 11. The CDR3 is 17 residues long. This specimen was CD4+ or CD8+ T cells sorted from blood, taken in a trial of the OX40 agonist ivuxolimab. The receptor was isolated from an adult with an advanced solid tumor such as melanoma, head and neck, liver or kidney cancer. The V call is TRBV5-4, the J call TRBJ2-7; 8 nucleotides line up with TRBD2. CDR3 sequence: CASSSPGGAGISYEQYF. The CDR3 DNA sequence: TGTGCCAGCAGCTCGCCGGGAGGGGCGGGGATCTCCTACGAGCAGTACTTC.